One sample yielded the 20 T cell receptor beta chains listed below, sequenced in a study of blood T cell repertoires in COVID-19. Only in-frame clones appear in the TCRdb table, and some are missing; sequencing was by immunoSEQ multiplex PCR. The sample contains around 250,000 clones, 85% of which appear only once. The specimen was PBMCs or T cells enriched from blood (not recorded which). All receptors come from a woman aged 45-65 years with acute COVID-19.

V gene TRBV25-1 combines with J gene TRBJ1-1; D possibly corresponds to TRBD1 (5 bases). The CDR3 covers 18 residues. From germline, CDR1 is MGHDK and CDR2 SYGVNS. V was shortened by 4 bases and J by 0 bases, with 21 bases between the two germline ends. CDR3 in amino acids: CASSGVRGGRGMNTEAFF. The DNA for the CDR3 is TGTGCCAGCAGTGGGGTTCGGGGAGGTAGGGGCATGAACACTGAAGCTTTCTTT.

The V and J genes are TRBV18 and TRBJ1-4, with a weak D call TRBD1 (5 bases). Per germline, CDR1 KGHSH and CDR2 LQKENI. The CDR3 runs to 16 residues. Deletions cut 2 bases from V and 8 bases from J, with 18 bases between. The CDR3 bases are TGTGCCAGCTCACCAAGGTCGAGCAGGGTACGGGAAAAACTGTTTTTT. Encoded protein: CASSPRSSRVREKLFF.

The chain uses TRBV19 and TRBJ2-7; 9 positions agree with TRBD2. Losses at the gene ends were 7 bases for V and 3 bases for J; bases not matched to a gene: 13. Germline V gene data show CDR1 as LNHDA and CDR2 as SQIVND (reference sequence). The CDR3 consists of 16 residues. CDR3 in amino acids: CASNPGSGGTNYEQYF. The CDR3 DNA reads as TGTGCCAGTAACCCCGGGAGCGGGGGGACAAACTACGAGCAGTACTTC.

The chain employs TRBV7-8 and TRBJ2-1, with 10 bases identical to TRBD2. The V segment lost 5 bases and the J segment 3 bases; nucleotides outside the gene matches: 4. The CDR3 totals 15 residues. Germline assignment: CDR1 SGHVS and CDR2 FQNEAQ. CDR3 loop: CASSPRTSGYNEQFF. The CDR3 bases are TGTGCCAGCAGCCCGAGGACTAGCGGCTACAATGAGCAGTTCTTC. The entire variable domain, with the rest obtained from reference TRBV7-8 and TRBJ2-1, is as follows: GAGVSQSPRYKVAKRGQDVALRCDPISGHVSLFWYQQALGQGPEFLTYFQNEAQLDKSGLPSDRFFAERPEGSVSTLKIQRTQQEDSAVYLCASSPRTSGYNEQFFGPGTRLTVL.

CDR3 sequence: CASSLVPAGDTEAFF. Written as DNA, the CDR3 is TGTGCCAGCAGCTTAGTTCCGGCAGGGGACACTGAAGCTTTCTTT. The chain links TRBV11-2 to TRBJ1-1, with D possibly matching TRBD1 (6 bases). CDR3 length: 15 residues. Between the trimmed V and J ends, which lost 1 base and 3 bases, there was a span of 12 bases. Germline CDR1 SGHAT, CDR2 FQNNGV.

The chain links TRBV30 to TRBJ1-2, with 7 bases matching TRBD1. Germline V gene sequence: CDR1 GTSNPN, CDR2 SVGIG (reference sequence). The CDR3 has 12 amino acids. The trim removed 4 bases at V and 5 bases at J, leaving 4 bases unmatched. CDR3 loop: CAWNGQVYGYTF. The CDR3 DNA is TGTGCCTGGAATGGACAGGTTTATGGCTACACCTTC.

The CDR3 is CASSHPDRAGGGYGYTF. The CDR3, as DNA: TGTGCCAGCAGCCACCCTGACAGGGCCGGGGGAGGCTATGGCTACACCTTC. The V and J genes are TRBV4-2 and TRBJ1-2; TRBD1 matches 7 bases. CDR3 length: 17 residues. With 3 bases clipped from V and 4 bases from J, the junction kept 14 bases outside the gene matches. CDR1 is LGHNA and CDR2 is YNFKEQ in the germline V gene.

The V and J genes are TRBV18 and TRBJ1-2, with a possible D match to TRBD1 (5 bases). Trimming took off 4 bases at V and 6 bases at J, with 21 bases between the two ends. Germline CDR1 and CDR2: KGHSH and LQKENI. The CDR3 consists of 16 residues. CDR3 sequence: CASSLRSGGGTDGYTF. The DNA of the CDR3 is TGTGCCAGCTCACTGAGGAGTGGGGGAGGCACCGATGGCTACACCTTC.

The chain links TRBV7-6 to TRBJ2-1, with 8 positions matching TRBD2. V dropped 1 base and J dropped 2; count of bases not matched to a gene: 7. This CDR3 has 17 residues. Germline-derived CDR1 and CDR2 are SGHVS and FNYEAQ. CDR3 protein: CASSLEGRGGTYNEQFF. The CDR3 bases are TGTGCCAGCAGCTTAGAGGGCCGGGGGGGCACCTACAATGAGCAGTTCTTC.

The chain couples TRBV5-4 to TRBJ2-7, with 7 bases aligning to TRBD2. After removal of 2 bases from V and 3 bases from J, the junction contained 8 bases not matched to a gene. CDR1 and CDR2 (germline): SGHNT, YYREEE (reference sequence). The CDR3 length is 15 residues. The CDR3 here is CASSLLTSRYYEQYF. CDR3 sequence (DNA): TGTGCCAGCAGCTTATTGACTAGCAGATACTACGAGCAGTACTTC.

The J gene is TRBJ2-1, the V gene TRBV19, with D uncertain. Germline V gene lookup returns CDR1 LNHDA and CDR2 SQIVND (reference sequence). This CDR3 spans 14 amino acids. V shed 0 bases and J shed 9 bases, with 12 bases lying between them. The CDR3 bases are TGTGCCAGTAGTATAGATCTTTTAGTACCTGAGCAGTTCTTC. This sequence encodes CASSIDLLVPEQFF.

This rearrangement joins TRBV7-2 to TRBJ1-1; no reliable D call. The V gene's germline CDR1 is SGHTA and CDR2 FQGNSA. Deletions cut 2 bases from V and 1 base from J, with 8 bases between. This CDR3 is built from 14 residues. Here the CDR3 reads CASSLNPGNTEAFF. The CDR3 DNA follows: TGTGCCAGCAGCTTAAATCCAGGGAACACTGAAGCTTTCTTT.

This clone was seen only a few times. The CDR3 protein is CASSDRDREWTEAFF. CDR3 nucleotide sequence: TGTGCCAGCAGCGACCGGGACAGGGAATGGACTGAAGCTTTCTTT. The chain is built from TRBV21-1 and TRBJ1-1; TRBD1, the table's D call, lacks a check against the DNA. TRBV21-1 is deemed a pseudogene. There are 15 residues in the CDR3.

The rearrangement joins TRBV4-1 to TRBJ1-6, with D perhaps TRBD1 (5 bases). Germline V gene lookup returns CDR1 MGHRA and CDR2 YSYEKL. The V and J ends lost 2 bases and 11 bases respectively, with 13 bases between them. This CDR3 is 14 amino acids long. The CDR3 DNA sequence: TGCGCCAGCAGCCAACCGGGACTCTCGGCACCCCTCCACTTT. Translation gives CASSQPGLSAPLHF.

The chain recombines TRBV19 with TRBJ1-5; 9 bases line up with TRBD1. The J segment lost 5 bases and the V segment lost 5 bases, leaving 7 bases of the junction unmatched. Germline assignment: CDR1 LNHDA and CDR2 SQIVND (reference sequence). The CDR3 length is 15 residues. The CDR3 DNA reads TGTGCCAGTAGTTCACAGGGGGCGCAGGATCAGCCCCAGCATTTT. The encoded protein is CASSSQGAQDQPQHF.

In its sample, this clone was seen a few times. CDR3 loop: CASRPDIWNSYEQYF. In DNA, the CDR3 is TGTGCCAGCAGGCCCGACATCTGGAATTCCTACGAGCAGTACTTC. The chain employs TRBV6-5 and TRBJ2-7; D is unclear. The germline CDR1 and CDR2 sequences are MNHEY and SVGAGI. V lost 6 bases to trimming and J lost 1 base, with 16 bases between them. The CDR3 extends over 15 amino acids.

The chain carries TRBV6-1 and TRBJ2-1, with 8 nucleotides matching TRBD2. V shed 4 bases and J 2 bases; nucleotides not matched to a gene: 7. Germline-derived CDR1 and CDR2 are MNHNS and SASEGT. The length of the CDR3 is 16 residues. The CDR3: CASSVSEGLAYNEQFF. The DNA of the CDR3 is TGTGCCAGCAGTGTATCGGAGGGACTAGCCTACAATGAGCAGTTCTTC.

This chain links TRBV5-1 with TRBJ1-1, with 9 bases aligning to TRBD1. After removal of 0 bases from V and 5 bases from J, the junction contained 2 bases not matched to a gene. Germline CDR1 and CDR2: SGHRS and YFSETQ. CDR3 length: 14 residues. The CDR3 region is CASSLGTGETEAFF. CDR3 sequence (DNA): TGCGCCAGCAGCTTGGGGACAGGGGAGACTGAAGCTTTCTTT.

The chain couples TRBV25-1 to TRBJ2-3; 10 bases fit TRBD2. After removal of 4 bases from V and 2 bases from J, the junction contained 9 bases not matched to a gene. The length of the CDR3 is 17 residues. Germline values: CDR1 MGHDK, CDR2 SYGVNS. This chain's CDR3 is CASSVSGGGIFTDTQYF. DNA for the CDR3: TGTGCCAGCAGTGTCAGCGGGGGGGGCATATTCACAGATACGCAGTATTTT.

The chain joins TRBV7-6 to TRBJ2-3, with TRBD2 matching 13 bases. The V gene's germline CDR1 is SGHVS and CDR2 FNYEAQ. The CDR3 runs 16 residues. The V segment lost 5 bases and the J segment 4 bases; nucleotides outside the gene matches: 6. The CDR3 is CASSKGLAGTSDTQYF. DNA of the CDR3: TGTGCCAGCAGCAAGGGACTAGCGGGGACCTCAGATACGCAGTATTTT.